The 8 T cell receptor beta chains below were found in one sample sequenced in a study of T cell changes during pregnancy in multiple sclerosis. The repertoire was sequenced with immunoSEQ multiplex PCR; TCRdb's copy has only in-frame clones and lacks some. Of 65,000 to 85,000 clones in the sample, approximately 90% were seen once. Sequences were derived from peripheral blood, sampled in the second trimester of pregnancy. Every receptor here comes from a female donor with multiple sclerosis, enrolled in a pregnancy study.

The J gene is TRBJ1-1, the V gene TRBV10-3; weak D call: TRBD1 (6 bases). Germline V gene lookup returns CDR1 ENHRY and CDR2 SYGVKD. Trimming cost V 6 bases and J 1 base, with 12 bases left between them. The CDR3 is 14 amino acids. In DNA form, the CDR3 reads TGTGCCATCAGGCTAAAACAGGGGAACACTGAAGCTTTCTTT. Encoded protein: CAIRLKQGNTEAFF.

The chain couples TRBV4-2 to TRBJ2-7, with a tentative D call TRBD2 (5 bases). Germline V gives CDR1 LGHNA, CDR2 YNFKEQ. The CDR3 totals 13 residues. V lost 4 bases to trimming and J lost 7 bases, with 14 bases between them. In DNA form, the CDR3 reads TGTGCCAGCAGCCCGTTCTTAGAGGGTGAGCAGTACTTC. Protein product: CASSPFLEGEQYF.

The chain combines TRBV5-1 with TRBJ1-2, with D perhaps TRBD1 (5 bases). The CDR3 sequence is 16 residues long. V lost 0 bases and J 3 bases, leaving 15 bases between the germline ends. Per germline, CDR1 SGHRS and CDR2 YFSETQ. CDR3 nucleotides: TGCGCCAGCAGCTTGGGGACACTCGGTCCTTACTATGGCTACACCTTC. As protein: CASSLGTLGPYYGYTF.

This chain uses TRBV27 with TRBJ2-1; maybe TRBD2 (6 bases). The CDR3 covers 17 residues. Per germline, CDR1 MNHEY and CDR2 SMNVEV (reference sequence). Trimming removed 2 bases from V and 3 bases from J, with 17 bases in between. In nucleotides, the CDR3 is TGTGCCAGCAGTTTAGGGAAACTAGCAGAATACTACAATGAGCAGTTCTTC. Encoded protein: CASSLGKLAEYYNEQFF.

The V call is TRBV11-1, the J call TRBJ2-7; maybe TRBD1 (5 bases). Per the germline V gene, CDR1 is SGHAT and CDR2 is FQDESV (reference sequence). The CDR3 has 12 residues. Trimming left V 4 bases short and J 6 bases short, with 10 bases between. In DNA form, the CDR3 reads TGTGCCAGCAGCTCGCAGGGATTCGAGCAGTACTTC. Translating it yields CASSSQGFEQYF.

The chain joins TRBV29-1 to TRBJ1-1; perhaps TRBD1 as D (5 bases). The CDR3 has 12 residues. V shed 7 bases and J shed 4 bases, with 13 bases lying between them. The germline gives CDR1 SQVTM, CDR2 ANQGSEA. The DNA for the CDR3 is TGCAGCGGAGGGGAGGTCGGCACTGAAGCTTTCTTT. This sequence encodes CSGGEVGTEAFF.

This chain uses TRBV7-9 with TRBJ2-2; D not certain. Trimming left V 4 bases short and J 6 bases short, with 6 bases between. The CDR3 is made up of 12 amino acids. Germline loops: CDR1 SEHNR, CDR2 FQNEAQ (reference sequence). CDR3 bases: TGTGCCAGCAGCTCCCCAGCCGGGGAGCTGTTTTTT. Its translation is CASSSPAGELFF.

This clone was picked up a small number of times. The chain joins TRBV19 to TRBJ1-5; the D is unclear. V was shortened by 4 bases and J by 3 bases, with 10 bases between the two germline ends. The CDR3 spans 14 residues. Germline values: CDR1 LNHDA, CDR2 SQIVND (reference sequence). Written as DNA, the CDR3 is TGTGCCAGTAGTAGTCGAGCCTTCAATCAGCCCCAGCATTTT. This sequence encodes CASSSRAFNQPQHF. The entire variable domain, with the rest obtained from reference TRBV19 and TRBJ1-5, is as follows: DGGITQSPKYLFRKEGQNVTLSCEQNLNHDAMYWYRQDPGQGLRLIYYSQIVNDFQKGDIAEGYSVSREKKESFPLTVTSAQKNPTAFYLCASSSRAFNQPQHFGDGTRLSIL.